There are a few counts of the clone carrying this T cell receptor beta chain. Its matching antigen is unknown. One base away lies a much larger clone, so this may be a sequencing read error. The source of the sample is a study of blood T cells in healthy people across ages. Study-level findings and limits: TCR beta diversity tracked closely with naive T cell percentage.

Germline assignment: CDR1 SEHNR and CDR2 FQNEAQ (reference sequence). The CDR3 extends over 16 amino acids. Those donating, healthy Caucasian individuals from Russia, were aged roughly 6 to 100. Sample-barcoded 5' priming and a J-beta primer mix drove a second PCR of roughly 6 to 12 cycles. A single record per CDR3 protein comes from TCRdb applying MiXCR to the 5' RACE reads. This sample has some 900,000 distinct CDR3 sequences; about 28% occur once, and the top ten carry 15% to 20%. The sequence was obtained from a woman older than 75 in good health. The chain combines TRBV7-9 with TRBJ2-3; a weak D match, TRBD1 (6 bases). The source material was blood. The CDR3 sequence: CAGSFQGLISTDTQYF. Here the CDR3 DNA reads TGTGCCGGCAGCTTCCAGGGGCTAATTAGCACAGATACGCAGTATTTT.